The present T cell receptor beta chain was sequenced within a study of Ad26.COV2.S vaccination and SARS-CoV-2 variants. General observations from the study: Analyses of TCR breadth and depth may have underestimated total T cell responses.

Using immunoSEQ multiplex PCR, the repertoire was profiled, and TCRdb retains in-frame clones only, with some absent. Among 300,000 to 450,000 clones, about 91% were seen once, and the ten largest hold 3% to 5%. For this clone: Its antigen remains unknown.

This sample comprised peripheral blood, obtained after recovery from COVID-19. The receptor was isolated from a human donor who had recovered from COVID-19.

Written as DNA, the CDR3 is TGTGCCAGCAGCTTAGGGGGGGGGCCAGATACGCAGTATTTT. Residues: CASSLGGGPDTQYF. The chain has TRBV11-1 and TRBJ2-3; weak D call: TRBD2 (7 bases). Trimming left V 1 base short and J 4 bases short, with 9 bases between. CDR1 and CDR2 from the germline V gene are SGHAT and FQDESV (reference sequence). The CDR3 runs 14 residues.